This T cell receptor beta chain was retrieved from a study of blood T cells in healthy people across ages. General study points: It was not possible, with unsorted PBMCs, to conclusively compare naive and antigen-experienced cells.

Between the trimmed V and J ends, which lost 5 bases and 7 bases, there was a span of 14 bases. CDR3 length: 13 amino acids. CDR1 is DFQATT, CDR2 SNEGSKA, per germline (reference sequence). Together with a sample-barcoded 5' primer, a J-beta primer mix was included in a second PCR lasting about 6 to 11 cycles. Each CDR3 protein is one row after TCRdb ran MiXCR on the 5' RACE reads. Counted here are 1.5 million to 2 million distinct CDR3 sequences, around half occurring once; the ten biggest clones make up over 2%. Concerning this clonotype itself: Antigen unknown.

The clonotype was recovered from a woman aged 40-49 years in good health. Sequenced sample: blood. V usage is TRBV20-1 and J usage is TRBJ1-4, with D possibly matching TRBD1 (5 bases). The CDR3, as DNA: TGCAGTGCTGCGGGACTGGGCAGTGAAAAACTGTTTTTT. Translating it yields CSAAGLGSEKLFF.